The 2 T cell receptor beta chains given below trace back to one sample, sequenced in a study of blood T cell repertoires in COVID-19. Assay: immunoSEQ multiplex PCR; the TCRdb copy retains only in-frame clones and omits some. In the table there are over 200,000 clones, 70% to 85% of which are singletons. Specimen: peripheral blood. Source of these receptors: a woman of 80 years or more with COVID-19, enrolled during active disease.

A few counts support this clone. The CDR3 bases are TGTGCCAGCGGGACTAGCGGCTACGAGCAGTACTTC. It translates to CASGTSGYEQYF. This chain uses TRBV9 with TRBJ2-7, with TRBD2 matching 11 bases. There are 12 residues in the CDR3. V was clipped by 7 bases and J by 3 bases; unmatched bases: 0. Germline V gives CDR1 SGDLS, CDR2 YYNGEE.

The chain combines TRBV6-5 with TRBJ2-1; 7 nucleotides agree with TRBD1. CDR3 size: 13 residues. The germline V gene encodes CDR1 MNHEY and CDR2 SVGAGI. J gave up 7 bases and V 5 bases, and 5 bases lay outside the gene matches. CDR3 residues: CASSPRGLNEQFF. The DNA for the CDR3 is TGTGCCAGCAGTCCTAGGGGGCTTAATGAGCAGTTCTTC.